These 23 T cell receptor beta chains share one sample of origin, sequenced in a study of T cells in Graves' hyperthyroidism and ophthalmopathy (dated 2019 in TCRdb). The library came from multiplex PCR. Sequencing relied on an Illumina HiSeq 2000. The TCR beta CDR3 regions were amplified from RNA transcripts. The TCR CDR3 was subjected to a first round of RT-PCR using the HTBI primer set and the Qiagen OneStep RT-PCR kit. TCRdb reprocessed the public reads (quality trimming at Q25 with fastp, clone calling with MiXCR) and kept in-frame beta chains. Each CDR3 protein gets just one entry, which takes the most common genes and DNA from the rows behind it. The sample includes hundreds of thousands of distinct CDR3 sequences, with about 17% observed a single time. The ten largest clonotypes hold around 4% of the sample. The sample comprised blood. Every receptor here comes from a woman aged 25 to 39 with Graves' hyperthyroidism.

This clonotype has at least ten counts. The chain uses TRBV6-2 or TRBV6-3 and TRBJ2-7, with D possibly TRBD1 on 7 matching bases. The germline CDR1 and CDR2 sequences are MNHEY and SVGEGT. Between the trimmed V and J ends, which lost 4 bases and 9 bases, there was a span of 19 bases. CDR3 length equals 14 residues. The chain's CDR3 is CASSSAGQPFGQYF. The DNA of the CDR3 is TGTGCCAGCAGTTCCGCGGGACAGCCTTTTGGGCAGTACTTC.

The chain is built from TRBV27 and TRBJ1-2, with 7 bases identical to TRBD1. J gave up 3 bases and V 5 bases, and 12 bases lay outside the gene matches. Per the germline V gene, CDR1 is MNHEY and CDR2 is SMNVEV (reference sequence). The CDR3 is made up of 16 amino acids. CDR3 nucleotide sequence: TGTGCCAGCAGTCGACAGGGACTTATAGCTGACTATGGCTACACCTTC. It yields the protein CASSRQGLIADYGYTF.

At least ten counts were recorded for this clonotype. The rearrangement joins TRBV18 to TRBJ2-7; 9 bases fit TRBD1. The germline gives CDR1 KGHSH, CDR2 LQKENI. The CDR3 is 15 residues long. V shed 1 base, J shed 7 bases, and the junction held 8 bases outside the gene matches. This CDR3 reads CASSPQGQGVREQYF. DNA of the CDR3: TGTGCCAGCTCACCACAGGGACAGGGAGTGAGGGAGCAGTACTTC.

This clonotype was seen only a few times. This sequence joins TRBV30 and TRBJ1-5; tentatively, D is TRBD1 (6 bases). V gave up 3 bases and J gave up 6 bases, with 12 bases separating them. Germline lookup yields CDR1 GTSNPN and CDR2 SVGIG (reference sequence). The CDR3 totals 13 residues. CDR3: CAWSHREGQPQHF. CDR3 nucleotides: TGTGCCTGGAGCCACAGGGAAGGTCAGCCCCAGCATTTT.

This clonotype showed up many times. V and J are TRBV30 and TRBJ1-1; 10 nucleotides line up with TRBD1. The CDR3 sequence is 15 residues long. The V and J ends lost 3 bases and 3 bases, in that order; junction bases with no gene match: 7. The germline V gene has CDR1 GTSNPN and CDR2 SVGIG (reference sequence). The DNA for the CDR3 is TGTGCCTGGAGCCCCGGGACAGGGGACCACACTGAAGCTTTCTTT. It specifies CAWSPGTGDHTEAFF.

There are many counts of this clonotype. The genes are TRBV15 and TRBJ1-4; 7 bases agree with TRBD1. This CDR3 comprises 16 residues. Germline V CDR1 and CDR2: LNHNV, YYDKDF (reference sequence). V lost 0 bases and J lost 7; bases outside the gene matches: 8. CDR3 DNA sequence: TGTGCCACCAGCAGAGACCCCCCAGGGGGTGGTGAAAAACTGTTTTTT. This gives the protein CATSRDPPGGGEKLFF.

This chain joins TRBV5-5 and TRBJ2-2; no clear D gene. Trimming removed 4 bases at V and 7 bases at J, with 26 bases between. CDR3 length: 18 residues. Germline V gene sequence: CDR1 SGHKS, CDR2 YYEKEE (reference sequence). The CDR3 reads CASSPARVGGIIHGELFF. The CDR3 bases are TGTGCCAGCAGCCCCGCCCGAGTGGGCGGAATTATTCACGGGGAGCTGTTTTTT.

Only a few counts were recorded for this clonotype. The chain couples TRBV11-2 to TRBJ2-1; D may match TRBD1 or TRBD2 (5 bases each). This CDR3 is 17 amino acids long. Deletions cut 2 bases from V and 9 bases from J, with 23 bases between. Germline CDR1 is SGHAT and CDR2 is FQNNGV. The CDR3 loop reads CASSLISGKPRRGEQFF. The CDR3 bases are TGTGCCAGCAGCTTAATCTCCGGGAAGCCTCGTAGGGGTGAGCAGTTCTTC.

The table lists this clonotype with a few counts. A much larger clone differs from this one at a single base, so this may be a read error. Given the absence of the conserved phenylalanine or tryptophan at the CDR3 end, a read error is likely. This sequence joins TRBV11-3 and TRBJ2-3; D is undetermined. The CDR3 totals 15 residues. The V gene's germline CDR1 is SGHNT and CDR2 YENEEA. The V gene lost 6 bases and the J gene lost 0 bases, with 13 bases spanning the gap. For the CDR3, the DNA is TGTGCCAGCAGTGGAATCCCCCTTAGCACAGATACGCAGTATCTT. It codes for CASSGIPLSTDTQYL.

This clonotype was observed a few times. The V call is TRBV18, the J call TRBJ1-2, with no clear D. Germline CDR1 and CDR2: KGHSH and LQKENI. V was shortened by 3 bases and J by 2 bases, with 10 bases between the two germline ends. This CDR3 is 14 amino acids long. The CDR3 DNA follows: TGTGCCAGCTCACCCGGGCAGTCGAACTATGGCTACACCTTC. Encoded protein: CASSPGQSNYGYTF.

The sample holds a few counts of this clonotype. The chain couples TRBV6-1 to TRBJ2-7; 8 nucleotides agree with TRBD1. CDR1 is MNHNS, CDR2 SASEGT, per germline. J gave up 4 bases and V 6 bases, and 11 bases lay outside the gene matches. This CDR3 spans 15 amino acids. CDR3 coding DNA: TGTGCCAGCAGGGAGCCAGTGGGACAGGTTTACGAGCAGTACTTC. Translating it yields CASREPVGQVYEQYF.

As regards this clonotype: Possible read error: a much larger clone is one base away. This sequence joins TRBV6-1 and TRBJ1-6, with 7 bases that match TRBD1. The germline V gene has CDR1 MNHNS and CDR2 SASEGT. The CDR3 extends over 15 amino acids. The CDR3 region has the DNA TGTGCCAGCAGCAGACAGGGTTCGGGTAATTTACCCCTCCACTTT. It yields the protein CASSRQGSGNLPLHF.

V is TRBV6-9 and J is TRBJ1-1, with TRBD1 matching 8 bases. The CDR3 totals 14 residues. CDR1 MNHGY and CDR2 SVAAGI come from the germline V gene. After removal of 4 bases from V and 10 bases from J, the junction contained 11 bases not matched to a gene. CDR3 loop: CASSSPGQGLRAFF. CDR3 nucleotides: TGTGCCAGCAGTTCTCCAGGACAGGGCCTCCGAGCTTTCTTT.

This clonotype was recorded many times. The CDR3 DNA reads as TGTGCCAGCAGCTTAGCGGGGCTCGTCGATACGCAGTATTTT. It is translated as CASSLAGLVDTQYF. This chain uses TRBV11-1 with TRBJ2-3; D may be TRBD1 (5 bases). There are 14 residues in the CDR3. Trimming shortened V by 0 bases and J by 6 bases, and 10 bases separated the two germline ends. Germline CDR1 SGHAT, CDR2 FQDESV (reference sequence).

In this sample, this clonotype turned up a few times. This chain connects TRBV2 to TRBJ2-1, with 9 bases identical to TRBD2. The germline CDR1 and CDR2 sequences are SNHLY and FYNNEI. V gave up 1 base and J gave up 15 bases; unmatched junction bases: 4. The CDR3 runs to 12 residues. The CDR3 DNA sequence: TGTGCCAGCAGTGAAGTGGCGGGAGGGGGGTTCTTC. Encoded protein: CASSEVAGGGFF.

This chain connects TRBV25-1 to TRBJ2-1; perhaps TRBD1 as D (5 bases). Germline V CDR1 and CDR2: MGHDK, SYGVNS. Trimming removed 2 bases from V and 2 bases from J, with 10 bases in between. The CDR3 consists of 15 residues. Here the CDR3 DNA reads TGTGCCAGCAGTGAAGAAGGGGTACCCTACAATGAGCAGTTCTTC. This codes for CASSEEGVPYNEQFF.

This clonotype was seen a handful of times. The chain employs TRBV7-3 and TRBJ2-7, with TRBD2 as a possible D gene (5 bases). CDR1 and CDR2 (germline): SGHTA, FQGTGA. This CDR3 spans 16 amino acids. V shed 4 bases and J shed 9 bases, with 25 bases lying between them. The CDR3 bases are TGTGCCAGCAGCTCCCAACTGCACAGCTTCGCCCGGGGGCAGTACTTC. The encoded protein is CASSSQLHSFARGQYF.

There are many counts of this clonotype. CDR3 sequence reads: CASSLIRTPNTGELFF. Written as DNA, the CDR3 is TGTGCCAGCAGCTTAATTCGGACACCGAACACCGGGGAGCTGTTTTTT. The chain carries TRBV11-2 and TRBJ2-2, with D possibly matching TRBD1 (5 bases). The CDR3 length is 16 residues. Germline values: CDR1 SGHAT, CDR2 FQNNGV. Trimming cost V 2 bases and J 0 bases, with 10 bases left between them.

This clonotype came up many times. J is TRBJ1-2 and V is TRBV18; D not certain. Germline V gene sequence: CDR1 KGHSH, CDR2 LQKENI. The length of the CDR3 is 16 residues. V lost 2 bases and J lost 5, with 18 bases in between. CDR3 nucleotide sequence: TGTGCCAGCTCACCAATATCCGGGCCCAGCAGTTATGGCTACACCTTC. This encodes CASSPISGPSSYGYTF. The entire variable domain, with the rest obtained from reference TRBV18 and TRBJ1-2, is as follows: NAGVMQNPRHLVRRRGQEARLRCSPMKGHSHVYWYRQLPEEGLKFMVYLQKENIIDESGMPKERFSAEFPKEGPSILRIQQVVRGDSAAYFCASSPISGPSSYGYTFGSGTRLTVV.

A few counts support this clonotype. The V call is TRBV20-1, the J call TRBJ1-5, with 7 bases lining up with TRBD1. The CDR3 spans 14 residues. CDR1 and CDR2 from the germline V gene are DFQATT and SNEGSKA (reference sequence). Trimming took 7 bases from V and 2 from J; bases not matched to a gene: 8. CDR3 bases: TGCAGTGTCGTAACAGGGGTGGGCAATCAGCCCCAGCATTTT. It yields the protein CSVVTGVGNQPQHF.

This clonotype appeared many times. The V and J genes are TRBV28 and TRBJ2-1; D is possibly TRBD1 or TRBD2 (5 bases each). Germline values: CDR1 MDHEN, CDR2 SYDVKM. The CDR3 totals 18 residues. V was shortened by 6 bases and J by 0 bases, with 21 bases between the two germline ends. Here the CDR3 reads CASSSDLRGQSSYNEQFF. For the CDR3, the DNA is TGTGCCAGCAGCTCTGATTTGAGGGGTCAGAGCTCCTACAATGAGCAGTTCTTC.

The table lists this clonotype with many counts. The gene calls are TRBV20-1 and TRBJ2-1, with D perhaps TRBD2 (5 bases). The ends were cut back, 0 bases at V and 1 base at J, with 10 bases in the middle. This CDR3 region has 15 residues. Per germline, CDR1 DFQATT and CDR2 SNEGSKA (reference sequence). The CDR3 DNA is TGCAGTGCTAGAGAGGTGGCGGGTTCCTACAATGAGCAGTTCTTC. Its protein product is CSAREVAGSYNEQFF.

This clonotype showed up many times. The chain couples TRBV12-5 to TRBJ2-1, with unresolved D. The CDR3 has 11 residues. Germline V gene data show CDR1 as LGHNT and CDR2 as FRNRAP. V gave up 1 base and J gave up 8 bases, with 3 bases separating them. In DNA form, the CDR3 reads TGTGCTAGTGGTTTGGGCGATGAGCAGTTCTTC. It specifies CASGLGDEQFF.